These 16 T cell receptor beta chains originate from one sample sequenced in a study of regulatory T cells in long-lasting Graves disease. Time point defined: persistent/refractory GD, antithyroid drugs over 5 years with positive TRAb. The TCR library used RNA extracted from PBMCs. CDR3-region Arm-PCR and iRepertoire HTBI primers produced the TCR beta libraries. Using its own MiXCR run on the multiplex PCR reads, TCRdb lists one record per CDR3 protein. The sample includes about 460,000 distinct CDR3 sequences, about 20% of them seen just once. The specimen was peripheral blood mononuclear cells (PBMCs), collected when the disease was refractory, from a patient treated with antithyroid drugs. The receptors here all came from a female donor with Graves disease.

To note about this clonotype: This may be a read error, as it is one base from a much larger clone. The chain carries TRBV6-1 and TRBJ2-7; D assignment may be TRBD1 or TRBD2 (5 bases each). Per the germline V gene, CDR1 is MNHNS and CDR2 is SASEGT. The CDR3 is 14 residues long. V lost 6 bases and J 6 bases, leaving 18 bases between the germline ends. The CDR3, as DNA: TGTGCCAGCAGACCCGGGGCAGAAGTAGGCGAGCAGTACTTC. It is translated as CASRPGAEVGEQYF.

In the case of this clonotype: Since a much larger clone is just one base distant, this may be a read error. The chain combines TRBV2 with TRBJ1-4, with unresolved D. This CDR3 is built from 13 residues. Germline V gives CDR1 SNHLY, CDR2 FYNNEI. This chain's CDR3 is CASSVSRNERLFF. The CDR3 coding sequence is TGTGCCAGCAGTGTTAGCAGGAATGAAAGACTGTTTTTT.

This clonotype was picked up a small number of times. CDR3 region: CASRPNYNEQFF. The CDR3 DNA follows: TGTGCCAGCAGACCCAACTACAATGAGCAGTTCTTC. The V gene is TRBV28, the J gene TRBJ2-1; no clear D. Trimming took 6 bases from V and 3 from J, leaving 6 bases between them. This CDR3 is built from 12 residues. The germline V gene encodes CDR1 MDHEN and CDR2 SYDVKM.

The chain uses TRBV4-3 and TRBJ2-5; 9 nucleotides line up with TRBD2. Germline CDR1 is LGHNA and CDR2 is YSLEER. This CDR3 has 15 amino acids. The junction had 3 bases not matched to a gene; V was cut back by 1 base and J by 3 bases. The CDR3 DNA reads TGCGCCAGCAGCCAAGGGGCTAGCGGGGAAGAGACCCAGTACTTC. This encodes CASSQGASGEETQYF.

This clonotype has only one observation. This chain links TRBV7-9 with TRBJ2-1; 8 bases match TRBD1. Germline loops: CDR1 SEHNR, CDR2 FQNEAQ (reference sequence). With 6 bases clipped from V and 0 bases from J, the junction kept 7 bases outside the gene matches. The length of the CDR3 is 16 residues. The CDR3 sequence is CASRSRQGSSYNEQFF. As DNA, the CDR3 is TGTGCCAGCAGGAGCAGACAGGGGAGCTCCTACAATGAGCAGTTCTTC.

This clonotype has more than one count but fewer than ten. The rearrangement links TRBV9 to TRBJ1-1; 7 nucleotides agree with TRBD1. The germline V gene encodes CDR1 SGDLS and CDR2 YYNGEE. Trimming removed 2 bases from V and 3 bases from J; junction bases left unmatched: 7. The CDR3 covers 15 residues. CDR3: CASSVGGTADTEAFF. The CDR3 DNA is TGTGCCAGCAGCGTGGGGGGGACAGCCGACACTGAAGCTTTCTTT. Full variable domain (remainder filled in from reference TRBV9 and TRBJ1-1): DSGVTQTPKHLITATGQRVTLRCSPRSGDLSVYWYQQSLDQGLQFLIQYYNGEERAKGNILERFSAQQFPDLHSELNLSSLELGDSALYFCASSVGGTADTEAFFGQGTRLTVV.

This clonotype has a count of ten or more. This sequence joins TRBV28 and TRBJ2-5; perhaps TRBD1 as D (7 bases). Germline lookup yields CDR1 MDHEN and CDR2 SYDVKM. The CDR3 extends over 13 amino acids. The V end lost 6 bases, the J end lost 2 bases, and 10 bases lay between the germline ends. CDR3: CASRPGGQETQYF. The CDR3 DNA reads as TGTGCCAGCAGGCCAGGGGGGCAAGAGACCCAGTACTTC. Full variable domain (missing parts from reference TRBV28 and TRBJ2-5): DVKVTQSSRYLVKRTGEKVFLECVQDMDHENMFWYRQDPGLGLRLIYFSYDVKMKEKGDIPEGYSVSREKKERFSLILESASTNQTSMYLCASRPGGQETQYFGPGTRLLVL.

As regards this clonotype: This may stem from a read error, because a much larger clone lies one nucleotide away. The chain couples TRBV3-1 to TRBJ1-5; D remains unclear. The CDR3 is 14 residues long. Per germline, CDR1 LGHDT and CDR2 YNNKEL (reference sequence). The DNA of the CDR3 is TGTGTCAGCAGCCAGCGTCCAACTCTGGGGCCCCAGCATTTT. It codes for CVSSQRPTLGPQHF.

This rearrangement joins TRBV30 to TRBJ2-3; D is unresolved. Trimming removed 0 bases at V and 3 bases at J, with 10 bases between. CDR1 is GTSNPN and CDR2 is SVGIG in the germline V gene (reference sequence). The CDR3 is 14 residues long. CDR3: CAWSVALGTDTQYF. DNA for the CDR3: TGTGCCTGGAGTGTGGCACTCGGGACAGATACGCAGTATTTT.

Many counts were recorded for this clonotype. This chain uses TRBV5-1 with TRBJ1-6; D is perhaps TRBD1 (6 bases). V lost 4 bases to trimming and J lost 6 bases, with 17 bases between them. The CDR3 is 16 amino acids. Per the germline V gene, CDR1 is SGHRS and CDR2 is YFSETQ. The CDR3 loop is CASSLGQRARNSPLHF. The CDR3 coding sequence is TGCGCCAGCAGCCTCGGACAGAGGGCACGTAATTCACCCCTCCACTTT.

The chain carries TRBV12-5 and TRBJ2-7; D may be TRBD1 (6 bases). The V gene's germline CDR1 is LGHNT and CDR2 FRNRAP. V gave up 6 bases and J gave up 3 bases, with 18 bases separating them. The CDR3 totals 15 residues. CDR3: CASGSPSDSYYEQYF. In DNA, the CDR3 is TGTGCTAGTGGCTCACCCTCGGACAGCTACTACGAGCAGTACTTC.

This clonotype was counted ten times or more. J is TRBJ2-7 and V is TRBV10-3, with TRBD2 identical over 8 bases. This CDR3 has 16 residues. Germline V gene lookup returns CDR1 ENHRY and CDR2 SYGVKD. The V gene end was trimmed by 6 bases and the J gene end by 0 bases; junction bases not matched to a gene: 10. CDR3 in DNA: TGTGCCATCAGCCTCCTTGCGAGCGGGAGCTCCTACGAGCAGTACTTC. Translation gives CAISLLASGSSYEQYF.

This clonotype was observed many times. This chain uses TRBV6-1 with TRBJ2-7; 7 bases map to TRBD1. V was pared by 8 bases and J by 10 bases, with 8 bases of the junction left unmatched. The CDR3 loop spans 11 amino acids. CDR1 MNHNS and CDR2 SASEGT come from the germline V gene. The CDR3 protein is CASSDRKSQYF. CDR3 bases: TGTGCCAGCTCGGACAGGAAAAGTCAGTACTTC.

The chain uses TRBV5-1 and TRBJ1-1, with D maybe TRBD1 (5 bases). The CDR3 totals 15 residues. Trimming cost V 0 bases and J 5 bases, with 14 bases left between them. Germline V gene data show CDR1 as SGHRS and CDR2 as YFSETQ. DNA of the CDR3: TGCGCCAGCAGCTTGGGGTCCGCAGGGCTTACTGAAGCTTTCTTT. This gives the protein CASSLGSAGLTEAFF. The full variable domain, its missing parts supplied by reference TRBV5-1 and TRBJ1-1, is KAGVTQTPRYLIKTRGQQVTLSCSPISGHRSVSWYQQTPGQGLQFLFEYFSETQRNKGNFPGRFSGRQFSNSRSEMNVSTLELGDSALYLCASSLGSAGLTEAFFGQGTRLTVV.

There are many counts of this clonotype. The chain recombines TRBV28 with TRBJ1-5; D is unclear. The V end lost 7 bases, the J end lost 3 bases, and 16 bases lay between the germline ends. The CDR3 length is 15 residues. Germline V CDR1 and CDR2: MDHEN, SYDVKM. The CDR3 DNA reads TGTGCCAGCACTCTGGTAGGGAGCCACAATCAGCCCCAGCATTTT. It is translated as CASTLVGSHNQPQHF.

This clonotype was counted ten times or more. The rearrangement uses TRBV6-1 and TRBJ2-7; 7 bases fit TRBD2. In germline, CDR1 is MNHNS, CDR2 SASEGT. The junction had 3 bases not matched to a gene; V was cut back by 6 bases and J by 1 base. The CDR3 length is 13 residues. The CDR3 reads CASSSGRSYEQYF. In nucleotides, the CDR3 is TGTGCCAGCAGCTCCGGGAGGTCCTACGAGCAGTACTTC.